Below, one T cell receptor beta chain is given with its context. Its antigen is currently not known. One base away there is no much larger clone; base qualities are not given. The data belong to a study of T-cell memory formation after mild COVID-19 (dated by TCRdb to the early 2020s). Study-wide context: TCR sequence clusters from the two donors were largely donor specific. Two young, previously healthy adult volunteers made up the cohort, one male and one female. Longitudinal TCRalpha and TCRbeta repertoire sequencing tracked T-cell clones expanding and contracting after mild COVID-19 in a couple of donors.

Ficoll-Paque density gradient centrifugation was used to isolate PBMCs. The listed sequencing device is Illumina NovaSeq 6000. TCRalpha and TCRbeta cDNA libraries were built by 5'RACE with constant-segment primers, adding sample barcodes and unique molecular identifiers. Trizol reagent was used to extract RNA from every sample. The libraries were amplified in two PCR steps, and the second step added a second sample barcode and Illumina TruSeq adapters. Libraries were sequenced on an Illumina NovaSeq with 2 x 150 bp paired-end reads. Per the original workflow: With migec v1.2.7, reads were demultiplexed and then collapsed into UMI-guided consensus sequences. Using mixcr v2.1.11, UMI consensuses were aligned to TRA and TRB V and J templates and then assembled into clonotypes. Expanded or contracted clonotypes were those called significant by both edgeR and NoisET, with noise models trained on biological replicates. For edgeR calls, a false discovery rate-adjusted p below 0.01 and a log2 fold-change threshold of 1 were applied. As an exploratory analysis of dynamics, max-normalized trajectories of the 1000 most abundant clonotypes were examined with PCA combined with hierarchical clustering. Separately sequenced CD4+ and CD8+ repertoires were used to assign a CD4 or CD8 phenotype to each responding clone. The public reads were run again by TCRdb, first through fastp at Q25 and then through MiXCR, and only productive beta chains were kept. Rows are combined by CDR3 protein, so each entry shows the most common genes and DNA. Clone size and V and J calls follow TCRdb, not the original study. Present in this sample are about 440,000 distinct CDR3 sequences, about 19% of which were seen just once. The ten largest clones represent about 8.1% of the sample.

Study-wide findings and limitations: Some responding clones were detected in pre-infection memory, suggesting pre-existing cross-reactive memory T cells joined the SARS-CoV-2 response. SARS-CoV-2 specificity of the second-wave clones peaking on day 37 was not confirmed. Contracting CD4+ clones appeared mostly in the CM and EM memory subsets, whereas CD8+ clones were enriched in EMRA. Only a couple of mild cases were covered in the study, and larger cohorts including severe cases with pre-infection samples were considered necessary. Balanced CD4/CD8 phenotypes were observed for clones contracting from day 15 to 85, whereas a bias towards CD4+ was observed for a second wave of clones expanding from day 15 to 37.

This TCR came from an adult woman who had mild COVID-19 (a few samples of this study predate the infection). The sample titles of this study are shuffled in the database, so cell type and time point are left out; the donor was told from shared clones. The sequencing sample was made of PBMCs or a T cell subset sorted from them (not recorded which).

Here the CDR3 is given as CASSQPGTSYGYTF. The DNA is TGTGCCAGTAGTCAACCAGGGACGTCTTATGGCTACACCTTC. This receptor chain uses TRBV19 and TRBJ1-2; the D gene is perhaps TRBD1, on 5 matching bases. The junction shows trimming of 5 bases on V and 5 bases on J, plus 15 bases between the germline ends. According to the germline V gene (reference sequence), CDR1 reads LNHDA and CDR2 reads SQIVND. The CDR3, from cysteine to phenylalanine, totals 14 residues. Solely the CDR3 DNA is kept, with 42 bases framed from the first base.